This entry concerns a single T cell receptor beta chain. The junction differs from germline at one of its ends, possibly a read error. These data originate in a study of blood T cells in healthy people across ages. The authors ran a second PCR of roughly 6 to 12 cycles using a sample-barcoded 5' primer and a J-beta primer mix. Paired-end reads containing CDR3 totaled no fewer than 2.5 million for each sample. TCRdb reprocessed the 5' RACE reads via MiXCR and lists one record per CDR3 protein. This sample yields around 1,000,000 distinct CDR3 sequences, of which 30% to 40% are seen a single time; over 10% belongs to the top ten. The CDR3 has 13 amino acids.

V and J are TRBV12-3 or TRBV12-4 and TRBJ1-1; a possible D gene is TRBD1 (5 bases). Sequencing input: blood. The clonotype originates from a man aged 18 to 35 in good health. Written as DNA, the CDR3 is TGTGCCGGCAGTTTTGGTGGGACTGGGACGGCTTTCTTT. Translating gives CAGSFGGTGTAFF.